The T cell receptor beta chain under discussion was sequenced for a study of post-analysis software for immune sequencing data. Findings of the study overall: F-measure co-clustering was strong for batch-matched samples. In patients, TRBV5-6, TRBV5-1 and TRBV20-1 belonged to roughly 5 TRBV segments found more frequently than in controls.

The TCR beta cDNA libraries contained unique molecular identifiers. TCRdb processed the PCR reads anew with MiXCR; each CDR3 protein has one entry. Found here are a few hundred thousand distinct CDR3 sequences, roughly 34% of them singletons; the top ten hold approximately 6%. Turning to this clonotype: What it recognizes is unknown.

The CDR3 contains 13 residues. CDR1 and CDR2 (germline): LGHNT, FRNRAP. V lost 7 bases and J lost 0, with 9 bases in between. The sequenced material came from blood. The sequence came from a girl younger than 18 with multiple sclerosis. The chain carries TRBV12-5 and TRBJ1-1; no definite D call. CDR3 sequence: CASAQEMNTEAFF. The CDR3 region has the DNA TGTGCTAGTGCCCAGGAGATGAACACTGAAGCTTTCTTT. The variable domain in full, with the rest retrieved from reference TRBV12-5 and TRBJ1-1, is DARVTQTPRHKVTEMGQEVTMRCQPILGHNTVFWYRQTMMQGLELLAYFRNRAPLDDSGMPKDRFSAEMPDATLATLKIQPSEPRDSAVYFCASAQEMNTEAFFGQGTRLTVV.